A single sample is the source of the 30 T cell receptor beta chains below, sequenced in a study of vaccination effects on CD4 cells after COVID-19. Antigen-specific CD4+ T cells were expanded (with viral peptide pools) by the ViraFEST assay ahead of sequencing. Culturing for about 9 days preceded CD4+ T cell isolation. The participants, recipients of two vaccine doses, got either BNT162b2 or mRNA-1273. Which antigens these TCRs recognize remains unknown. Here immunoSEQ multiplex PCR was the method, and the copy in TCRdb shows in-frame clones only, minus some. This sample has tens of thousands of clones; 60% to 75% occur once, and the top ten carry about a sixth. The sample was CD4+ T cells from PBMCs cultured with HCoV-OC43 spike peptides, taken after COVID-19 vaccination. The subset: HCoV-OC43 spike overlapping peptide pool stimulation. These receptors were obtained from a human donor who received a COVID-19 vaccine.

The V gene is TRBV4-2, the J gene TRBJ2-1; D may match TRBD1 or TRBD2 (6 bases each). The V gene's germline CDR1 is LGHNA and CDR2 YNFKEQ. V shed 6 bases and J shed 7 bases, with 16 bases lying between them. This CDR3 contains 14 residues. The CDR3 sequence is CASSPTRRGNEQFF. The CDR3 DNA reads TGTGCCAGCAGTCCGACTAGGAGGGGGAATGAGCAGTTCTTC.

The gene calls are TRBV7-9 and TRBJ2-7; no firm D call. V was clipped by 1 base and J by 0 bases, with 10 bases between them. Germline-derived CDR1 and CDR2 are SEHNR and FQNEAQ (reference sequence). The CDR3 is 15 amino acids. The CDR3 region is CASSLGGRASYEQYF. The CDR3 bases are TGTGCCAGCAGCTTAGGAGGACGGGCCTCCTACGAGCAGTACTTC.

The chain is built from TRBV19 and TRBJ1-1; no firm D call. Germline V CDR1 and CDR2: LNHDA, SQIVND (reference sequence). The CDR3 spans 16 residues. The V end was cut by 3 bases, the J end by 0 bases, with 14 bases between. CDR3 sequence: CASSIQDGTMNTEAFF. In DNA form, the CDR3 reads TGTGCCAGTAGTATCCAGGATGGCACCATGAACACTGAAGCTTTCTTT.

The table lists this clone with a count of one. The rearrangement joins TRBV5-4 to TRBJ2-3; D uncertain. The germline V and J ends were trimmed by 6 bases and 1 base, with 6 bases remaining between them. Germline CDR1 SGHNT, CDR2 YYREEE (reference sequence). The CDR3 length is 12 residues. CDR3: CASNSGTDTQYF. DNA of the CDR3: TGTGCCAGCAACAGTGGCACAGATACGCAGTATTTT.

CDR3 residues: CASSFRPDRGFGGYTF. The CDR3 region has the DNA TGTGCCAGCAGCTTCAGACCGGACAGGGGGTTTGGTGGCTACACCTTC. The chain joins TRBV11-2 to TRBJ1-2, with 10 nucleotides matching TRBD1. The junction had 11 bases not matched to a gene; V was cut back by 3 bases and J by 7 bases. The germline gives CDR1 SGHAT, CDR2 FQNNGV. CDR3 length: 16 residues.

The genes are TRBV12-3 or TRBV12-4 and TRBJ1-1, with a possible D match to TRBD1 (6 bases). Trimming stripped 3 bases from V and 7 bases from J, with 12 bases between. The CDR3 is 13 amino acids. The CDR3 region is CASSFYRAGEAFF. CDR3 bases: TGTGCCAGCAGTTTCTACAGGGCGGGTGAAGCTTTCTTT.

This chain connects TRBV6-5 to TRBJ1-4; TRBD1 matches 10 bases. Germline V lookup: CDR1 MNHEY, CDR2 SVGAGI. The CDR3 loop spans 13 amino acids. The junction had 1 base not matched to a gene; V was cut back by 5 bases and J by 7 bases. The CDR3 nucleotides read TGTGCCAGCAGTCGGGACAGGGGTGAAAAACTGTTTTTT. Protein: CASSRDRGEKLFF.

V gene TRBV10-3 combines with J gene TRBJ2-3, with 14 bases matching TRBD2. V lost 10 bases and J lost 3; bases outside the gene matches: 12. Germline V gene data show CDR1 as ENHRY and CDR2 as SYGVKD. The CDR3 loop spans 17 amino acids. The CDR3 DNA reads TGTGCCACGACCGGGACTAGCGGGAGAATTAGGACAGATACGCAGTATTTT. Protein product: CATTGTSGRIRTDTQYF.

This chain connects TRBV5-1 to TRBJ2-4; 10 positions agree with TRBD2. CDR1 and CDR2 from the germline V gene are SGHRS and YFSETQ. The CDR3 is 15 residues long. V lost 3 bases, J lost 8 bases, and 8 bases stayed unmatched. In nucleotides, the CDR3 is TGCGCCAGCAGCTCTAGCGGGAGCTGGGAACACATTCAGTACTTC. Translating gives CASSSSGSWEHIQYF.

The chain carries TRBV6-4 and TRBJ2-7; 10 nucleotides line up with TRBD1. The CDR3 runs to 16 residues. The trim removed 4 bases at V and 3 bases at J, leaving 9 bases unmatched. Germline V gene lookup returns CDR1 MRHNA and CDR2 SNTAGT. DNA of the CDR3: TGTGCCAGCAGTGGCCCGGGACAGGGGCTTTACTACGAGCAGTACTTC. It encodes CASSGPGQGLYYEQYF.

The rearrangement uses TRBV24-1 and TRBJ1-2, with 7 bases lining up with TRBD1. The germline V gene encodes CDR1 KGHDR and CDR2 SFDVKD. J gave up 8 bases and V 3 bases, and 11 bases lay outside the gene matches. The CDR3 runs 15 residues. This CDR3 reads CATSDGLQGRGGYTF. The CDR3, as DNA: TGTGCCACCAGTGATGGATTACAGGGGAGGGGAGGCTACACCTTC.

This chain uses TRBV6-1 with TRBJ2-1, with D possibly matching TRBD2 (9 bases). Trimming took off 1 base at V and 6 bases at J, with 19 bases between the two ends. The CDR3 runs 17 residues. Germline V gene data show CDR1 as MNHNS and CDR2 as SASEGT. As DNA, the CDR3 is TGTGCCAGCAGTGAAGACAGGGGGGCGGGAGGGGGCAATGAGCAGTTCTTC. This sequence encodes CASSEDRGAGGGNEQFF.

In its sample, this clone was seen once. The chain employs TRBV3-1 (or the pseudogene TRBV3-2) and TRBJ2-1; 10 nucleotides match TRBD1. The CDR3 contains 15 residues. V was pared by 1 base and J by 9 bases, with 6 bases of the junction left unmatched. Germline-derived CDR1 and CDR2 are LGHDT and YNNKEL (reference sequence). The CDR3 DNA follows: TGTGCCAGCAGCCAAGGACAGGGGGCCGTTACTGAGCAGTTCTTC. Amino acids: CASSQGQGAVTEQFF.

This chain uses TRBV29-1 with TRBJ1-1, with 7 bases lining up with TRBD1. This CDR3 has 13 residues. Trimming cost V 6 bases and J 5 bases; bases outside gene matches: 9. Germline CDR1 is SQVTM and CDR2 is ANQGSEA. The CDR3 spells CSVTRQGSTEAFF. DNA of the CDR3: TGCAGCGTAACAAGACAGGGATCAACTGAAGCTTTCTTT.

The chain links TRBV18 to TRBJ2-5; 7 bases are shared with TRBD2. The V gene's germline CDR1 is KGHSH and CDR2 LQKENI. J lost 2 bases, V lost 2 bases, and 8 bases had no gene match. This CDR3 has 16 amino acids. CDR3 nucleotides: TGTGCCAGCTCACCAGGGGCGGGGGACCGTCAAGAGACCCAGTACTTC. Encoded protein: CASSPGAGDRQETQYF.

The chain uses TRBV9 and TRBJ1-3; D might be TRBD1 (5 bases). CDR3 length equals 16 residues. The V and J ends lost 0 bases and 7 bases respectively, with 17 bases between them. Germline values: CDR1 SGDLS, CDR2 YYNGEE. The CDR3 sequence: CASSVVSGPSWNTIYF. The CDR3 DNA reads as TGTGCCAGCAGCGTAGTTTCGGGGCCCTCGTGGAACACCATATATTTT.

This CDR3 is CASSLEHSGAGELFF. CDR3 DNA sequence: TGCGCCAGCAGCTTGGAACACTCAGGGGCCGGGGAGCTGTTTTTT. The J gene is TRBJ2-2, the V gene TRBV5-1, with TRBD1 as a possible D gene (6 bases). V lost 0 bases to trimming and J lost 6 bases, with 12 bases between them. Germline V gene lookup returns CDR1 SGHRS and CDR2 YFSETQ. The CDR3 is 15 residues long.

There are a few counts of this clone. The V call is TRBV6-5, the J call TRBJ2-1, with D tentatively TRBD2 (6 bases). The CDR3 length is 13 residues. Germline V CDR1 and CDR2: MNHEY, SVGAGI. Trimming removed 6 bases from V and 2 bases from J, with 8 bases in between. The CDR3 region is CASRSGAYNEQFF. The CDR3 bases are TGTGCCAGCAGGTCGGGGGCCTACAATGAGCAGTTCTTC.

This chain joins TRBV19 and TRBJ1-5, with no clear D. This CDR3 is 17 amino acids long. Germline V lookup: CDR1 LNHDA, CDR2 SQIVND (reference sequence). V lost 5 bases to trimming and J lost 4 bases, with 21 bases between them. The CDR3 reads CASSSRGYAAVNQPQHF. The CDR3 bases are TGTGCCAGTAGTTCCCGGGGTTACGCGGCCGTAAATCAGCCCCAGCATTTT.

V is TRBV5-4 and J is TRBJ2-1, with D possibly being TRBD2 (6 bases). The CDR3 consists of 15 residues. The V and J ends lost 2 bases and 3 bases respectively, with 12 bases between them. Germline V gene lookup returns CDR1 SGHNT and CDR2 YYREEE (reference sequence). The CDR3 reads CASSFSGNYYNEQFF. In nucleotides, the CDR3 is TGTGCCAGCAGCTTTAGCGGAAATTACTACAATGAGCAGTTCTTC.

The chain joins TRBV12-3 or TRBV12-4 to TRBJ2-1, with D perhaps given as TRBD1 or TRBD2 (6 bases each). The germline V and J ends were trimmed by 3 bases and 8 bases, with 8 bases remaining between them. The CDR3 runs to 12 residues. The CDR3 reads CASSFRGDEQFF. The CDR3 DNA reads as TGTGCCAGCAGTTTTAGGGGGGATGAGCAGTTCTTC.

In its sample, this clone ranks as medium-sized (0.01 to 0.1%). The chain joins TRBV5-1 to TRBJ2-7, with D possibly TRBD2 on 5 matching bases. V was trimmed by 4 bases and J by 6 bases, leaving 20 bases between them. There are 15 residues in the CDR3. Germline CDR1 and CDR2: SGHRS and YFSETQ. The CDR3 DNA follows: TGCGCCAGCAGCGCACAGCCGTCCGAGGGTGGCGAGCAGTACTTC. Residues: CASSAQPSEGGEQYF. Looking up the rest from reference TRBV5-1 and TRBJ2-7 gives the full variable domain: KAGVTQTPRYLIKTRGQQVTLSCSPISGHRSVSWYQQTPGQGLQFLFEYFSETQRNKGNFPGRFSGRQFSNSRSEMNVSTLELGDSALYLCASSAQPSEGGEQYFGPGTRLTVT.

The CDR3 is CASSLGQGMNTEAFF. The CDR3 DNA reads TGTGCCAGCAGCTTAGGACAGGGTATGAACACTGAAGCTTTCTTT. This sequence joins TRBV11-2 and TRBJ1-1; 7 positions agree with TRBD1. This CDR3 is 15 amino acids long. V gave up 1 base and J gave up 0 bases; unmatched junction bases: 2. Per germline, CDR1 SGHAT and CDR2 FQNNGV.

The V and J genes are TRBV6-5 and TRBJ1-2; no definite D call. This CDR3 is 12 amino acids long. Trimming removed 5 bases from V and 7 bases from J, with 11 bases in between. Germline V gene lookup returns CDR1 MNHEY and CDR2 SVGAGI. The CDR3 loop reads CASSLRTGGYTF. DNA of the CDR3: TGTGCCAGCAGTCTACGGACGGGTGGCTACACCTTC.

This clone has just a few counts. The chain links TRBV4-1 to TRBJ2-3, with a weak D call TRBD2 (6 bases). Trimming took off 6 bases at V and 0 bases at J, with 22 bases between the two ends. Germline CDR1 is MGHRA and CDR2 is YSYEKL. The CDR3 runs 18 residues. The CDR3 DNA is TGCGCCAGCAGTAGGCTAGCGCGACTCTCATCTAGCACAGATACGCAGTATTTT. This translates into CASSRLARLSSSTDTQYF.

The chain links TRBV2 to TRBJ2-3; 8 bases align to TRBD2. The germline V gene encodes CDR1 SNHLY and CDR2 FYNNEI. This CDR3 comprises 16 residues. V lost 3 bases to trimming and J lost 2 bases; unmatched junction nucleotides: 7. CDR3 sequence reads: CASSEIAGGTTDTQYF. The CDR3 DNA sequence: TGTGCCAGCAGTGAGATCGCGGGGGGTACCACAGATACGCAGTATTTT.

This clone was recorded a few times. The V gene is TRBV27, the J gene TRBJ1-2; D is unresolved. The V and J ends lost 1 base and 6 bases respectively, with 6 bases between them. This CDR3 is built from 12 residues. In germline, CDR1 is MNHEY, CDR2 SMNVEV (reference sequence). This CDR3 is CASSLFGDGYTF. DNA for the CDR3: TGTGCCAGCAGTTTATTTGGGGATGGCTACACCTTC.

The chain uses TRBV6-5 and TRBJ1-5; 10 bases align to TRBD1. CDR1 and CDR2 (germline): MNHEY, SVGAGI. V trimming: 5 bases; J trimming: 2 bases; junction bases outside the gene matches: 3. The CDR3 has 15 residues. The CDR3 is CASSRTGGGNQPQHF. CDR3 DNA: TGTGCCAGCAGTAGGACAGGGGGAGGCAATCAGCCCCAGCATTTT.

The chain links TRBV2 to TRBJ2-4; 9 bases match TRBD1. The CDR3 extends over 14 amino acids. The V segment lost 5 bases and the J segment 7 bases; nucleotides outside the gene matches: 6. Germline loops: CDR1 SNHLY, CDR2 FYNNEI. The DNA of the CDR3 is TGTGCCAGCAGTCTCCGGGACAGGGAGAACATTCAGTACTTC. Its protein product is CASSLRDRENIQYF. Supplemented by reference TRBV2 and TRBJ2-4, the full variable domain reads EPEVTQTPSHQVTQMGQEVILRCVPISNHLYFYWYRQILGQKVEFLVSFYNNEISEKSEIFDDQFSVERPDGSNFTLKIRSTKLEDSAMYFCASSLRDRENIQYFGAGTRLSVL.

This clone has more than one count but fewer than ten. V usage is TRBV18 and J usage is TRBJ2-1; D is unclear. V was trimmed by 3 bases and J by 12 bases, leaving 12 bases between them. Germline V gene data show CDR1 as KGHSH and CDR2 as LQKENI. The CDR3 length is 12 residues. In nucleotides, the CDR3 is TGTGCCAGCTCACCCGTCGACTTGGGGCAGTTCTTC. It codes for CASSPVDLGQFF.